Listed here are 18 T cell receptor beta chains from one sample, sequenced in a study of T cell responses to AZD1222 COVID-19 vaccine. Data came from immunoSEQ multiplex PCR; TCRdb stores just in-frame clones and leaves some out. The sample has approximately 100,000 clones, about 92% seen once. The sample consisted of peripheral blood, taken 28 days after the second AZD1222 dose. The receptors were sampled from an adult who received the AZD1222 COVID-19 vaccine.

J is TRBJ1-4 and V is TRBV19, with 9 bases lining up with TRBD1. V trimming: 3 bases; J trimming: 4 bases; junction bases outside the gene matches: 3. CDR3 length equals 15 residues. Looked up from germline, CDR1 is LNHDA and CDR2 is SQIVND (reference sequence). As DNA, the CDR3 is TGTGCCAGTAGTATTCGGGGACAGGGTAATGAAAAACTGTTTTTT. Translated, it gives CASSIRGQGNEKLFF.

This sequence joins TRBV7-2 and TRBJ2-7; D unresolved. V gave up 5 bases and J gave up 4 bases, with 18 bases separating them. CDR3 length: 15 residues. The V gene's germline CDR1 is SGHTA and CDR2 FQGNSA. CDR3 bases: TGTGCCAGCAGCCTCGCCGGATCCCCCGGGTACGAGCAGTACTTC. Protein: CASSLAGSPGYEQYF.

The V gene is TRBV10-3, the J gene TRBJ2-1; a possible D gene is TRBD2 (6 bases). The CDR3 is made up of 17 amino acids. V was trimmed by 10 bases and J by 2 bases, leaving 24 bases between them. Germline loops: CDR1 ENHRY, CDR2 SYGVKD. CDR3 residues: CATAAEAFGGAYNEQFF. The CDR3, as DNA: TGTGCCACCGCGGCGGAAGCCTTTGGCGGGGCCTACAATGAGCAGTTCTTC.

Note on this clone: Other DNA variants within this sample encode the same CDR3. The rearrangement joins TRBV7-9 to TRBJ1-5; TRBD1 matches at 8 bases. The CDR3 has 13 residues. V was clipped by 5 bases and J by 4 bases; unmatched bases: 1. The germline gives CDR1 SEHNR, CDR2 FQNEAQ (reference sequence). CDR3 loop: CASSRQGNQPQHF. The DNA for the CDR3 is TGTGCCAGCAGCCGACAGGGGAATCAGCCCCAGCATTTT. The complete variable domain, with remaining parts taken from reference TRBV7-9 and TRBJ1-5, reads DTGVSQNPRHKITKRGQNVTFRCDPISEHNRLYWYRQTLGQGPEFLTYFQNEAQLEKSRLLSDRFSAERPKGSFSTLEIQRTEQGDSAMYLCASSRQGNQPQHFGDGTRLSIL.

The rearrangement uses TRBV6-2 or TRBV6-3 and TRBJ2-3, with TRBD1 matching 8 bases. In germline, CDR1 is MNHEY, CDR2 SVGEGT. V gave up 2 bases and J gave up 5 bases; unmatched junction bases: 6. This CDR3 comprises 15 residues. CDR3 loop: CASSYRQGAGDTQYF. CDR3 nucleotide sequence: TGTGCCAGCAGTTACAGGCAGGGGGCCGGAGATACGCAGTATTTT.

The chain recombines TRBV7-2 with TRBJ2-3, with a tentative D call TRBD1 (7 bases). From germline, CDR1 is SGHTA and CDR2 FQGNSA. With 4 bases removed from V and 1 base from J, the gap between germline ends came to 18 bases. The CDR3 sequence is 17 residues long. The CDR3 protein is CASSSPLGRGGTDTQYF. The CDR3 coding sequence is TGTGCCAGCAGCTCACCCCTCGGCAGGGGGGGCACAGATACGCAGTATTTT. Combining the CDR3 with reference TRBV7-2 and TRBJ2-3 gives the whole variable domain GAGVSQSPSNKVTEKGKDVELRCDPISGHTALYWYRQSLGQGLEFLIYFQGNSAPDKSGLPSDRFSAERTGGSVSTLTIQRTQQEDSAVYLCASSSPLGRGGTDTQYFGPGTRLTVL.

The rearrangement uses TRBV5-5 and TRBJ1-4; D ambiguous. The length of the CDR3 is 16 residues. Trimming removed 3 bases from V and 5 bases from J, with 17 bases in between. The germline V gene has CDR1 SGHKS and CDR2 YYEKEE (reference sequence). The CDR3 sequence is CASSSESTRSNEKLFF. CDR3 bases: TGTGCCAGCAGCTCCGAGTCGACCCGCTCCAATGAAAAACTGTTTTTT.

The J gene is TRBJ1-5, the V gene TRBV3-1 (or the pseudogene TRBV3-2); TRBD1 is a possible D gene (5 bases). Germline lookup yields CDR1 LGHDT and CDR2 YNNKEL (reference sequence). The V end lost 4 bases, the J end lost 8 bases, and 15 bases lay between the germline ends. The CDR3 spans 14 residues. The CDR3 region is CASSPAGGWEPQHF. For the CDR3, the DNA is TGTGCCAGCAGCCCAGCTGGGGGGTGGGAGCCCCAGCATTTT.

This clone was seen only once. V and J are TRBV9 and TRBJ1-1; D ambiguous. In germline, CDR1 is SGDLS, CDR2 YYNGEE. The length of the CDR3 is 14 residues. V dropped 0 bases and J dropped 1 base, with 7 bases sitting between them. CDR3 sequence: CASSVDGGNTEAFF. Written as DNA, the CDR3 is TGTGCCAGCAGCGTAGATGGTGGGAACACTGAAGCTTTCTTT.

This clone has more than one count but fewer than ten. This rearrangement joins TRBV27 to TRBJ1-2, with D perhaps matching TRBD1 (5 bases). The CDR3 is 15 amino acids. The ends were cut back, 5 bases at V and 5 bases at J, with 18 bases in the middle. The germline gives CDR1 MNHEY, CDR2 SMNVEV (reference sequence). CDR3 region: CASSMTFAGDYGYTF. CDR3 sequence (DNA): TGTGCCAGCAGTATGACATTCGCGGGGGATTATGGCTACACCTTC.

The chain carries TRBV7-8 and TRBJ1-2, with 11 bases aligning to TRBD1. CDR3 size: 18 residues. V shed 2 bases, J shed 4 bases, and the junction held 12 bases outside the gene matches. Germline V CDR1 and CDR2: SGHVS, FQNEAQ. The CDR3, as DNA: TGTGCCAGCAGCTTATCTGGGACAGGGGGTATGATCGGCTATGGCTACACCTTC. The encoded protein is CASSLSGTGGMIGYGYTF.

The chain employs TRBV3-1 (or the pseudogene TRBV3-2) and TRBJ2-7; no clear D gene. The CDR3 is made up of 12 amino acids. Trimming took 3 bases from V and 1 from J, leaving 4 bases between them. Germline assignment: CDR1 LGHDT and CDR2 YNNKEL (reference sequence). The CDR3 sequence: CASSQSSYEQYF. DNA of the CDR3: TGTGCCAGCAGCCAGAGTTCCTACGAGCAGTACTTC.

The chain is built from TRBV27 and TRBJ2-5; 12 bases line up with TRBD2. The CDR3 consists of 16 residues. After removal of 6 bases from V and 5 bases from J, the junction contained 10 bases not matched to a gene. Germline V CDR1 and CDR2: MNHEY, SMNVEV (reference sequence). CDR3: CASSRDLLAGGETQYF. The CDR3 bases are TGTGCCAGCAGCCGGGACCTCCTAGCGGGGGGGGAGACCCAGTACTTC.

The genes are TRBV12-5 and TRBJ1-5; no firm D call. CDR3 length equals 11 residues. The germline V gene has CDR1 LGHNT and CDR2 FRNRAP. Trimming stripped 6 bases from V and 5 bases from J, with 5 bases between. The CDR3 loop reads CASGEYQPQHF. DNA for the CDR3: TGTGCTAGTGGGGAATATCAGCCCCAGCATTTT. Supplemented by reference TRBV12-5 and TRBJ1-5, the full variable domain reads DARVTQTPRHKVTEMGQEVTMRCQPILGHNTVFWYRQTMMQGLELLAYFRNRAPLDDSGMPKDRFSAEMPDATLATLKIQPSEPRDSAVYFCASGEYQPQHFGDGTRLSIL.

This chain connects TRBV5-1 to TRBJ1-1, with D tentatively TRBD1 (5 bases). This CDR3 has 18 amino acids. Trimming stripped 2 bases from V and 7 bases from J, with 27 bases between. Per germline, CDR1 SGHRS and CDR2 YFSETQ. This CDR3 is CASSFRGVLRSGDNEAFF. The DNA for the CDR3 is TGCGCCAGCAGCTTCCGGGGCGTACTGAGATCCGGAGATAATGAAGCTTTCTTT. The full variable domain, completed using reference TRBV5-1 and TRBJ1-1, is KAGVTQTPRYLIKTRGQQVTLSCSPISGHRSVSWYQQTPGQGLQFLFEYFSETQRNKGNFPGRFSGRQFSNSRSEMNVSTLELGDSALYLCASSFRGVLRSGDNEAFFGQGTRLTVV.

The chain uses TRBV7-2 and TRBJ1-1; 7 nucleotides match TRBD1. The CDR3 has 13 residues. Trimming at V came to 8 bases and at J to 6 bases, leaving 9 bases not matched to a gene. Germline V gene sequence: CDR1 SGHTA, CDR2 FQGNSA. The DNA of the CDR3 is TGTGCCAGCGCACGACAGGGTAACGCTGAAGCTTTCTTT. Its translation is CASARQGNAEAFF. Based on the CDR3 plus reference TRBV7-2 and TRBJ1-1, the full variable domain is GAGVSQSPSNKVTEKGKDVELRCDPISGHTALYWYRQSLGQGLEFLIYFQGNSAPDKSGLPSDRFSAERTGGSVSTLTIQRTQQEDSAVYLCASARQGNAEAFFGQGTRLTVV.

This clone was picked up one time. The chain employs TRBV2 and TRBJ1-6; maybe TRBD1 (6 bases). This CDR3 contains 14 residues. Per germline, CDR1 SNHLY and CDR2 FYNNEI. The V gene lost 7 bases and the J gene lost 9 bases, with 16 bases spanning the gap. CDR3 in amino acids: CASKSWQGSSPLHF. DNA of the CDR3: TGTGCCAGCAAGTCTTGGCAGGGGAGTTCACCCCTCCACTTT.

V is TRBV25-1 and J is TRBJ1-6, with 7 bases aligning to TRBD1. Germline trimming cut 8 bases from V and 5 bases from J; bases unmatched to any gene: 3. CDR1 and CDR2 (germline): MGHDK, SYGVNS. The CDR3 extends over 13 amino acids. The chain's CDR3 is CASRDSNNSPLHF. DNA for the CDR3: TGTGCCAGCCGGGACAGTAATAATTCACCCCTCCACTTT.